This T cell receptor beta chain was sequenced during a study of siplizumab effects on memory and regulatory T cells. Study-wide results and limits: With siplizumab, cumulative frequency of CD4+ memory-derived alloreactive sequences dropped significantly.

Turning to this clone: Its antigen is currently unknown.

This CDR3 has 16 residues. Germline V gene sequence: CDR1 SEHNR, CDR2 FQNEAQ (reference sequence). V was pared by 4 bases and J by 0 bases, with 13 bases between. TCRdb's table, derived via immunoSEQ multiplex PCR, lists solely in-frame clones and lacks some. The sample includes 100,000 or so clones, 92% of them seen just once. The chain employs TRBV7-9 and TRBJ1-3; maybe TRBD1 (5 bases). The TCR sequence derives from a human donor in good health. Sequenced material: Tregs sorted from blood. In DNA, the CDR3 is TGTGCCAGCAGCTCAAGGGGCATCGGCTCTGGAAACACCATATATTTT. Translating gives CASSSRGIGSGNTIYF.